This T cell receptor beta chain stems from a study of a mutant IDH1 vaccine in newly diagnosed glioma. Study summary: The initiation of vaccination occurred 4-6 weeks after radiotherapy alone, or with temozolomide cycles. Treated patients, roughly 62% male and about 38% female, averaged about 40 years of age.

V trimming: 3 bases; J trimming: 0 bases; junction bases outside the gene matches: 9. This CDR3 spans 18 amino acids. Germline V gene data show CDR1 as SGHDT and CDR2 as YYEEEE. The repertoire was sequenced with immunoSEQ multiplex PCR; TCRdb's copy has only in-frame clones and lacks some. The sample carries about 31,000 clones, more than 75% recorded once. Concerning this clone: Its antigen remains unidentified.

Specified time point: week 35, safety follow-up. Topical imiquimod accompanied each vaccine dose, which consisted of 300 ug of mutant IDH1 20-mer peptide. The sequences come from PBMCs, collected from a glioma patient whose treatment included an IDH1 peptide vaccine. This TCR derives from a middle-aged woman with glioma. The V gene is TRBV5-6, the J gene TRBJ2-3, with 11 positions matching TRBD2. The CDR3 coding sequence is TGTGCCAGCAGCTCCCTTAGCGGGGGGGATTTTAGCACAGATACGCAGTATTTT. This translates into CASSSLSGGDFSTDTQYF.